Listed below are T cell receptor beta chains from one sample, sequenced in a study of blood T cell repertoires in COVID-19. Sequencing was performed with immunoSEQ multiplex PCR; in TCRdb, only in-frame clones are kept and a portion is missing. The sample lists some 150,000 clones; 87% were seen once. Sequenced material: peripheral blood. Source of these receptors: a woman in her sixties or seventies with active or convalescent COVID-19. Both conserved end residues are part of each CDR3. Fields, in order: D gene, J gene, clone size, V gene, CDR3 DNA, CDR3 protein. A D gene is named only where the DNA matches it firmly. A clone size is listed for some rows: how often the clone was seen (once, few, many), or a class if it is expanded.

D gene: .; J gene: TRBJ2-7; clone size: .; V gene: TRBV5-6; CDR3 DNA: TGTGCCAGCAGCTTGGGACAGAGCTCCTACGAGCAGTACTTC; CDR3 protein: CASSLGQSSYEQYF
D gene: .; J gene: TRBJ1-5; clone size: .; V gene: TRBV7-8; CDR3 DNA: TGTGCCAGCAGCTTAGCCCTCGGTCTCAATCAGCCCCAGCATTTT; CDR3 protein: CASSLALGLNQPQHF
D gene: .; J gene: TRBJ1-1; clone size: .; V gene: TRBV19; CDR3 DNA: TGTGCCAGTAGTACGCCCGGGATCAAGAACACTGAAGCTTTCTTT; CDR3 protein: CASSTPGIKNTEAFF
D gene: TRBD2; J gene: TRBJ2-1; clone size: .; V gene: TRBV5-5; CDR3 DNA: TGTGCCAGCAGCTTACTACTAGCGGGGGGAAATGAGCAGTTCTTC; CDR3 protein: CASSLLLAGGNEQFF
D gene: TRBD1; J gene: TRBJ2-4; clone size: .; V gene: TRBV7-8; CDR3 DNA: TGTGCCAGCAGCTTAGGCCGGACAGGGAAACAAAACATTCAGTACTTC; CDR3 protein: CASSLGRTGKQNIQYF
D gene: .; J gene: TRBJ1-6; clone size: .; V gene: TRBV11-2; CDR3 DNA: TGTGCCAGCCGCCTTTGGGCCAGGTTGGATTCACCCCTCCACTTT; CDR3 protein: CASRLWARLDSPLHF
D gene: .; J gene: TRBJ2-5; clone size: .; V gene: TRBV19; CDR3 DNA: TGTGCCAGTAGTATAGGCAACAGAAAGGCGGAGACCCAGTACTTC; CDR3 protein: CASSIGNRKAETQYF
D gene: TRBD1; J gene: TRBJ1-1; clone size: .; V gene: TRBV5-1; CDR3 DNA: TGCGCCAGCAGCTTGGTACAGGGGGGTAACACTGAAGCTTTCTTT; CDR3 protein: CASSLVQGGNTEAFF
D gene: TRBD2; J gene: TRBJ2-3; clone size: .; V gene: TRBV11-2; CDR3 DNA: TGTGCCAGCAGCCCCAATGGACTAGCGGATACGCAGTATTTT; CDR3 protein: CASSPNGLADTQYF
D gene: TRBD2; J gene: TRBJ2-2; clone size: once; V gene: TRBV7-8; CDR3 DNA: TGTGCCAGCAGCTTTACTAGCGGGGGGGCCTTCGCCGGGGAGCTGTTTTTT; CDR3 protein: CASSFTSGGAFAGELFF
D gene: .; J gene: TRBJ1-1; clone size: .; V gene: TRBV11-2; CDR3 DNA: TGTGCCAGCAGCTCACCAGGGCGGAAAGCTTTCTTT; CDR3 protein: CASSSPGRKAFF
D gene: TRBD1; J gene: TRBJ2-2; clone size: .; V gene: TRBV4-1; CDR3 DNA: TGCGCCAGCAGCCAAGTTTCGACAGGGGGTGCCGGGGAGCTGTTTTTT; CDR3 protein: CASSQVSTGGAGELFF
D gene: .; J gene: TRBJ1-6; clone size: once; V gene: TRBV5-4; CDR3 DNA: TGTGCCAGCAGCTTTGGAAGCGGGAGAGACTATAATTCACCCCTCCACTTT; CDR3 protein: CASSFGSGRDYNSPLHF
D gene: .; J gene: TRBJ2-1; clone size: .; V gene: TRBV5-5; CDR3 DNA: TGTGCCAGCAGCTTGGGTCCGGGTTCCTACAATGAGCAGTTCTTC; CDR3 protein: CASSLGPGSYNEQFF
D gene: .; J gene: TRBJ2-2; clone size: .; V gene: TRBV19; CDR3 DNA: TGTGCCAGTAGTATAATTAGAATGAGGAACACCGGGGAGCTGTTTTTT; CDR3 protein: CASSIIRMRNTGELFF
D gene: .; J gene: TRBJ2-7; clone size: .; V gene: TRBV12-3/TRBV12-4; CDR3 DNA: TGTGCCAGCAGCACGGAGGCTGGCTACGAGCAGTACTTC; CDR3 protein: CASSTEAGYEQYF
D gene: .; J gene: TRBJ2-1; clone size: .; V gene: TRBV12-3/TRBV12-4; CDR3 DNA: TGTGCCAGCAGCCCAAGACATCTTGAGCAGTTCTTC; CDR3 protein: CASSPRHLEQFF
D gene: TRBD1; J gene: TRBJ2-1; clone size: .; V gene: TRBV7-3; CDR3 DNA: TGTGCCAGCAGCCAAAGCAGGGGGTACAATGAGCAGTTCTTC; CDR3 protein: CASSQSRGYNEQFF
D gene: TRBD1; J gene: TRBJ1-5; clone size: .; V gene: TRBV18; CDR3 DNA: TGTGCCAGCTCAGATGACAGGGCGGTAGAGCAGCCCCAGCATTTT; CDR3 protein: CASSDDRAVEQPQHF
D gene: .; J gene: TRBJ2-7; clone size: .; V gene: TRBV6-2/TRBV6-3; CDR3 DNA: TGTGCCAGCAGTTACGGGGCAGGAACTTCGGTAGGGTACGAGCAGTACTTC; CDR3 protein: CASSYGAGTSVGYEQYF
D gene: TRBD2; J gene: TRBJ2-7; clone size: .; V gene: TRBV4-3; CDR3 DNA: TGCGCCAGCAGCCAAGGCCGGGCGGGGGGGCCGTACGAGCAGTACTTC; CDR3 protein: CASSQGRAGGPYEQYF
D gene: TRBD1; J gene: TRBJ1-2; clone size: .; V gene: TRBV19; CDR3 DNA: TGTGCCAGTATTGCTGGGACAGGGTTATCCATCAACTATGGCTACACCTTC; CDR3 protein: CASIAGTGLSINYGYTF
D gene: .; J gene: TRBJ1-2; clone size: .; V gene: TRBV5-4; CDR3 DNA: TGTGCCAGCAGCCCGAGACAGGAGAGGGGCTACACCTTC; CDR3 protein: CASSPRQERGYTF
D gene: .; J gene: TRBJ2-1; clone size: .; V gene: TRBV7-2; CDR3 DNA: TGTGCCAGCAGCCCTAGGGGGGGGAGTAATGAGCAGTTCTTC; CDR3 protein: CASSPRGGSNEQFF
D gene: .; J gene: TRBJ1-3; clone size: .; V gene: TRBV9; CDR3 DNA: TGTGCCAGCAGCGTAGAGGTTTGGACAGACTCTGGAAACACCATATATTTT; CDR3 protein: CASSVEVWTDSGNTIYF
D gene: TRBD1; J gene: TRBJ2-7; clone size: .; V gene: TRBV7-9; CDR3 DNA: TGTGCCAGCAGCTCCGACGTGGGCAGGGGGTCTTACGAGCAGTACTTC; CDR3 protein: CASSSDVGRGSYEQYF
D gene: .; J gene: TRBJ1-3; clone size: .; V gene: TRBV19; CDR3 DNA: TGTGCCAGTAGTATAAATCTGCGCTCTGGAAACACCATATATTTT; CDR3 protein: CASSINLRSGNTIYF
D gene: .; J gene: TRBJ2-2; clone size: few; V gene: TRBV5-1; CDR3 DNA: TGCGCCACCCAAGTAGGGACAATTACACCCGGGGAGCTGTTTTTT; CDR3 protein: CATQVGTITPGELFF
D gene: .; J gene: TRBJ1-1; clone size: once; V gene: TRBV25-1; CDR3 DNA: TGTGCCAGCAGTGTAGAGAGGGGGATTAACACTGAAGCTTTCTTT; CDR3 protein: CASSVERGINTEAFF
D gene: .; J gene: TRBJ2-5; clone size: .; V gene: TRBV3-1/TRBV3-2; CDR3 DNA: TGTGCCAGCAGCCAAGATTCCAGGGCGGAGACCCAGTACTTC; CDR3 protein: CASSQDSRAETQYF
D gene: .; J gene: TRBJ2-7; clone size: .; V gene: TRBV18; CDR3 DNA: TGTGCCAGCTCGCTATCCTACGAGCAGTACTTC; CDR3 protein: CASSLSYEQYF
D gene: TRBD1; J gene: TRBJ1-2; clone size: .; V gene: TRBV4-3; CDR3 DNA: TGCGCCAGCAGCCAAGAGGGACAGGGGTATTATGGCTACACCTTC; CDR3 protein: CASSQEGQGYYGYTF
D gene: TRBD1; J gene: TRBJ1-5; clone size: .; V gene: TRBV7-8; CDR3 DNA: TGTGCCAGCACCCCGTCGGACAGGAGAGGCAATCAGCCCCAGCATTTT; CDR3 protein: CASTPSDRRGNQPQHF
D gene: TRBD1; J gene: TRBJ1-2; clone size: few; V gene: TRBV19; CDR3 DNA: TGTGCCAGTAGTATGCAGGGGGCGATCTATGGCTACACCTTC; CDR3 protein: CASSMQGAIYGYTF
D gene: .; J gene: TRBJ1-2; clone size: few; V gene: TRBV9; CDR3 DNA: TGTGCCAGCAGCGTAGATGGGGAGAGCCGTTATGGCTACACCTTC; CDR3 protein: CASSVDGESRYGYTF
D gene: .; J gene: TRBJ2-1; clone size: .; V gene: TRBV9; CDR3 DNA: TGTGCCAGCAGCGGGGGGCTGGGTCTGAATGAGCAGTTCTTC; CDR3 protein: CASSGGLGLNEQFF
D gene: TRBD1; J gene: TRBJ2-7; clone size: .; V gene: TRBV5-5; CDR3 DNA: TGTGCCAGCAGCGTCGGGACAGGGGGTTCCTACGAGCAGTACTTC; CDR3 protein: CASSVGTGGSYEQYF
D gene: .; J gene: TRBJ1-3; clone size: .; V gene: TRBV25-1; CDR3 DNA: TGTGCCAGCAGTGAATATCCAGGCACTGGTGGAAACACCATATATTTT; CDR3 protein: CASSEYPGTGGNTIYF
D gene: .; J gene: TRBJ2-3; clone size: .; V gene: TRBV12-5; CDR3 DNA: TGTGCTAGTGGTTTGGGGTCTTCCGGGACAGATACGCAGTATTTT; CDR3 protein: CASGLGSSGTDTQYF
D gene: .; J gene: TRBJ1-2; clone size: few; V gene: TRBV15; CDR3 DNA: TGTGCCACCAGCAGACTCGTGGGCAGCTATGGCTACACCTTC; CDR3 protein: CATSRLVGSYGYTF
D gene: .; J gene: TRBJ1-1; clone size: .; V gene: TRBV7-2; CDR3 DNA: TGTGCCAGCAGCTTAGAGCGGGTCCGGGAGGCTTTCTTT; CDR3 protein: CASSLERVREAFF
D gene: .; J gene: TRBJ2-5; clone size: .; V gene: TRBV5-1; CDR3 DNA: TGCGCCAGCAGCTTGGGTAGGGGGTCGGAAGAGACCCAGTACTTC; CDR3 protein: CASSLGRGSEETQYF